The rows below give T cell receptor beta chains drawn from one sample of a study of OX40 agonist ivuxolimab in advanced cancers. Some clones are missing from TCRdb's copy, which holds only in-frame ones; the method was immunoSEQ multiplex PCR. The table records 60,000 to 90,000 clones, about 88% of them present only once. The sequenced sample was CD4+ or CD8+ T cells sorted from blood, obtained in a trial of the OX40 agonist ivuxolimab. Receptors originate from an adult with an advanced solid tumor such as melanoma, head and neck, liver or kidney cancer. The CDR3 runs from the conserved cysteine through the conserved F or W. D genes are given only for firm matches. Not every row has a clone size; where given, it reads once, few, many or a size class.

DNA: TGTGCCAGCAGTGCCCTTATGGCCGGCTACACCTTC
CDR3: CASSALMAGYTF
J: TRBJ1-2
D: .
V: TRBV2
size: .

DNA: TGCGCCAGCAGCCCCCACCACACGGGAGGAAGAAATAATGAGCAGTTCTTC
CDR3: CASSPHHTGGRNNEQFF
J: TRBJ2-1
D: TRBD2
V: TRBV4-1
size: few

DNA: TGTGCCAGCAGCTTAGGTGGGGCGGGGTTATTGACAGATACGCAGTATTTT
CDR3: CASSLGGAGLLTDTQYF
J: TRBJ2-3
D: .
V: TRBV7-9
size: .

DNA: TGTGCCAGCAGCGCCGATCGGACAGGGGAGGACTATGGCTACACCTTC
CDR3: CASSADRTGEDYGYTF
J: TRBJ1-2
D: TRBD1
V: TRBV9
size: .

DNA: TGTGCCTGGAGAGGGGATGAGGGGACGTCCTACGAGCAGTACTTC
CDR3: CAWRGDEGTSYEQYF
J: TRBJ2-7
D: .
V: TRBV30
size: .

DNA: TGTGCCAGCAGTTCAGGGACTAGGGCCGGTGAGCAGTTCTTC
CDR3: CASSSGTRAGEQFF
J: TRBJ2-1
D: TRBD2
V: TRBV6-5
size: .

DNA: TGTGCCAGCAGCTTACAGGGCAGGGGCGCAGCTAACTATGGCTACACCTTC
CDR3: CASSLQGRGAANYGYTF
J: TRBJ1-2
D: .
V: TRBV7-9
size: .

DNA: TGTGCCAGCAGCTTGACTCCTACTCCCCTCACAGATACGCAGTATTTT
CDR3: CASSLTPTPLTDTQYF
J: TRBJ2-3
D: .
V: TRBV5-6
size: .

DNA: TGTGCCAGTAGTCCGGAATATGATCGTGGCTACACCTTC
CDR3: CASSPEYDRGYTF
J: TRBJ1-2
D: .
V: TRBV19
size: .

DNA: TGTGCCACTACCGGGACAGGGTCCCGCAATCAGCCCCAGCATTTT
CDR3: CATTGTGSRNQPQHF
J: TRBJ1-5
D: TRBD1
V: TRBV19
size: .

DNA: TGCGCCAGCAGCCAAGATTATTCCCTCCACTTT
CDR3: CASSQDYSLHF
J: TRBJ1-6
D: .
V: TRBV4-1
size: .

DNA: TGTGCCAGCAGCTTGGACGCTAATCAGCCCCAGCATTTT
CDR3: CASSLDANQPQHF
J: TRBJ1-5
D: .
V: TRBV5-4
size: .

DNA: TGTGCCTGGGGACAGGGGGCCTACGAGCAGTACTTC
CDR3: CAWGQGAYEQYF
J: TRBJ2-7
D: TRBD1
V: TRBV30
size: .

DNA: TGTGCCAGCAGACCCGGGGGGACTAACTATGGCTACACCTTC
CDR3: CASRPGGTNYGYTF
J: TRBJ1-2
D: .
V: TRBV6-5
size: .

DNA: TGTGCCAGCAAGACGGGACAGGGACCAGATACGCAGTATTTT
CDR3: CASKTGQGPDTQYF
J: TRBJ2-3
D: TRBD1
V: TRBV6-1
size: .

DNA: TGTGCCAGCAAAGGCGTCGGGGAAAAACTGTTTTTT
CDR3: CASKGVGEKLFF
J: TRBJ1-4
D: .
V: TRBV2
size: .

DNA: TGCGCCAGCAGCTTGGGGACAGGGGGCTACGAGCAGTACTTC
CDR3: CASSLGTGGYEQYF
J: TRBJ2-7
D: TRBD1
V: TRBV5-1
size: .

DNA: TGTGCCAGCAGCCGCTCGGGCCTTTACACAGATACGCAGTATTTT
CDR3: CASSRSGLYTDTQYF
J: TRBJ2-3
D: .
V: TRBV7-9
size: once

DNA: TGCGCCAGCAGCCAAGAAAGACAGGGGTTGGGAAGGGAGCTGTTTTTT
CDR3: CASSQERQGLGRELFF
J: TRBJ2-2
D: TRBD1
V: TRBV4-3
size: .

DNA: TGTGCCAGCAGCCTTATTGTTGGGCGCAGCACAGATACGCAGTATTTT
CDR3: CASSLIVGRSTDTQYF
J: TRBJ2-3
D: .
V: TRBV5-4
size: .

DNA: TGTGCCAGCCGGGACTATGCCTCTTGGCAGTACTTC
CDR3: CASRDYASWQYF
J: TRBJ2-7
D: TRBD2
V: TRBV28
size: few

DNA: TGTGCCACCAGCACCAGAGCGACAGGAGTTGGCTACACCTTC
CDR3: CATSTRATGVGYTF
J: TRBJ1-2
D: .
V: TRBV15
size: medium-sized

DNA: TGTGCCAGCAGCCCAGACAGGGGGGCTAACTATGGCTACACCTTC
CDR3: CASSPDRGANYGYTF
J: TRBJ1-2
D: TRBD1
V: TRBV6-1
size: .

DNA: TGTGCCAGCAGCTCGAGCCGGGAATACCACGAGCAGTACTTC
CDR3: CASSSSREYHEQYF
J: TRBJ2-7
D: .
V: TRBV13
size: .

DNA: TGCGCCAGCAGCCAAGAAGGGAGGATGGCCAACTATGGCTACACCTTC
CDR3: CASSQEGRMANYGYTF
J: TRBJ1-2
D: .
V: TRBV4-1
size: few

DNA: TGTGCCAGCAGCTTGGGGGGGGCCGGTGGCACCGGGGAGCTGTTTTTT
CDR3: CASSLGGAGGTGELFF
J: TRBJ2-2
D: .
V: TRBV5-6
size: .

DNA: TGTGCCAGCAGTTTCGGGGGACCGGCCCCCTACGAGCAGTACTTC
CDR3: CASSFGGPAPYEQYF
J: TRBJ2-7
D: .
V: TRBV28
size: .

DNA: TGTGCCAGCAGCCTGGGACACGGACGAGCCTACGAGCAGTACTTC
CDR3: CASSLGHGRAYEQYF
J: TRBJ2-7
D: .
V: TRBV7-2
size: once

DNA: TGTGCCAGCAGCTTACGGGACCTCAGCTACACCTTC
CDR3: CASSLRDLSYTF
J: TRBJ1-2
D: .
V: TRBV7-9
size: .

DNA: TGTGCCAGCAGCTTCCATACAGGGTACGAGCAGTACTTC
CDR3: CASSFHTGYEQYF
J: TRBJ2-7
D: .
V: TRBV7-3
size: .

DNA: TGTGCCAGCGCAGGGGGGAATTCACCCCTCCACTTT
CDR3: CASAGGNSPLHF
J: TRBJ1-6
D: TRBD1
V: TRBV7-2
size: .

DNA: TGTGCCAGCAGCCGAGGGGCCCCAGGGGCCGGCAACACCATATATTTT
CDR3: CASSRGAPGAGNTIYF
J: TRBJ1-3
D: .
V: TRBV4-2
size: .

DNA: TGCGCCAGCAGCTTGGTAGGCAGGGCCTCTGGAAACACCATATATTTT
CDR3: CASSLVGRASGNTIYF
J: TRBJ1-3
D: .
V: TRBV5-1
size: .

DNA: TGTGCCAGCAGCTCGCCTGGGGGGGATTTAGCCGAGCAGTACTTC
CDR3: CASSSPGGDLAEQYF
J: TRBJ2-7
D: TRBD2
V: TRBV5-4
size: once

DNA: TGTGCCAGCAGCGTAGCTGGGACTATCTGGCACGAGCAGTACTTC
CDR3: CASSVAGTIWHEQYF
J: TRBJ2-7
D: TRBD2
V: TRBV9
size: .

DNA: TGTGCCACCCTGTGGACAGGGGGCTTGGGCACTGAAGCTTTCTTT
CDR3: CATLWTGGLGTEAFF
J: TRBJ1-1
D: TRBD1
V: TRBV6-5
size: .

DNA: TGTGCCACCAGCAGAGTGGCAACAGGGGGTAGCTATGGCTACACCTTC
CDR3: CATSRVATGGSYGYTF
J: TRBJ1-2
D: TRBD1
V: TRBV15
size: .

DNA: TGCGCCAGCAGCTTGCTTACGGGAACCTACGAGCAGTACTTC
CDR3: CASSLLTGTYEQYF
J: TRBJ2-7
D: .
V: TRBV5-1
size: .

DNA: TGTGCCAGCAGTCCCCGACAGGGATCGTACGGGGCCAACGTCCTGACTTTC
CDR3: CASSPRQGSYGANVLTF
J: TRBJ2-6
D: TRBD1
V: TRBV28
size: .

DNA: TGTGCCAGCAGCTTACACAGGGGTCGTGGCACTGAAGCTTTCTTT
CDR3: CASSLHRGRGTEAFF
J: TRBJ1-1
D: TRBD1
V: TRBV5-6
size: .

DNA: TGTGCCAGCTCACCACCGGTACTAGCGGGAGGAACAGATACGCAGTATTTT
CDR3: CASSPPVLAGGTDTQYF
J: TRBJ2-3
D: TRBD2
V: TRBV18
size: .

DNA: TGTGCCAGCCGCAGGGGCCCTAGCGAAGAGCAGTACTTC
CDR3: CASRRGPSEEQYF
J: TRBJ2-7
D: .
V: TRBV5-5
size: .

DNA: TGTGCCAGCAGTTTCGACGCAGGGGGTACGGCTTTCTTT
CDR3: CASSFDAGGTAFF
J: TRBJ1-1
D: TRBD1
V: TRBV27
size: once

DNA: TGTGCCAGCAGCTTAAGTTCATTGCAAGGGGAAAAACTGTTTTTT
CDR3: CASSLSSLQGEKLFF
J: TRBJ1-4
D: .
V: TRBV7-3
size: once

DNA: TGTGCCAGCAGTGTCGGACTTCTCGTCGGATATACGCAGTATTTT
CDR3: CASSVGLLVGYTQYF
J: TRBJ2-3
D: .
V: TRBV2
size: .

DNA: TGTGCCAGCAGCCAAGTCCTAGGACAGGGGAATGGCTACACCTTC
CDR3: CASSQVLGQGNGYTF
J: TRBJ1-2
D: TRBD1
V: TRBV4-2
size: .

DNA: TGTGCCAGCAGTCGACCACAATCCTACGAGCAGTACTTC
CDR3: CASSRPQSYEQYF
J: TRBJ2-7
D: .
V: TRBV27
size: .

DNA: TGCGCCAGCATTCCCTCTGGGGCCAACGTCCTGACTTTC
CDR3: CASIPSGANVLTF
J: TRBJ2-6
D: .
V: TRBV10-1
size: .

DNA: TGTGCCAGCAGCTTAGCGCGGGGCCCCTACGAGCAGTACTTC
CDR3: CASSLARGPYEQYF
J: TRBJ2-7
D: .
V: TRBV7-2
size: few